This T cell receptor beta chain was sequenced for a study of T cells in localized non-small cell lung cancer. Whole-study findings and limits: The tumor had only one region sequenced, so heterogeneity remains possible. Uninvolved adjacent lung showed peak T cell clonality, exceeding tumor.

About this clone: Its antigen is undetermined.

Germline V gives CDR1 SGHRS, CDR2 YFSETQ. The ends were cut back, 1 base at V and 5 bases at J, with 8 bases in the middle. The CDR3 has 13 amino acids. Clones were sequenced by immunoSEQ multiplex PCR, and TCRdb holds only the in-frame ones, with some missing. The sample contains almost 40,000 clones, about nine tenths of which appear only once. This TCR was recovered from a male donor at least 60 years old with stage II lung adenocarcinoma. This material consisted of peripheral blood mononuclear cells, taken before any cancer treatment. This chain connects TRBV5-1 to TRBJ2-3; D not certain. CDR3: CASSLRGQDTQYF. CDR3 in DNA: TGCGCCAGCAGCTTGCGTGGTCAAGATACGCAGTATTTT.